Below are 19 T cell receptor beta chains sequenced from a single sample in a study of blood T cell repertoires in COVID-19. Measured with immunoSEQ multiplex PCR; TCRdb has only the in-frame clones, and not every one. Of about 240,000 clones listed, roughly four fifths are singletons. The sample taken for sequencing was peripheral blood. The receptors here all came from a woman aged 18-29 years with acute or convalescent COVID-19.

The V and J genes are TRBV14 and TRBJ2-7; 10 nucleotides agree with TRBD1. Germline V CDR1 and CDR2: SGHDN, FVKESK. After removal of 2 bases from V and 2 bases from J, the junction contained 6 bases not matched to a gene. This CDR3 comprises 16 residues. This chain's CDR3 is CASSQNLGQGPYEQYF. CDR3 DNA: TGTGCCAGCAGCCAAAATCTGGGACAGGGGCCCTACGAGCAGTACTTC.

The table lists this clone with a count of one. The gene calls are TRBV14 and TRBJ2-5; tentative D call: TRBD2 (6 bases). Germline lookup yields CDR1 SGHDN and CDR2 FVKESK. V lost 1 base to trimming and J lost 5 bases, with 17 bases between them. CDR3 length equals 16 residues. CDR3 in DNA: TGTGCCAGCAGCCAAGGGATCGGCGGGGTGGGGGAGACCCAGTACTTC. It yields the protein CASSQGIGGVGETQYF. The full variable domain, its missing parts supplied by reference TRBV14 and TRBJ2-5, is EAGVTQFPSHSVIEKGQTVTLRCDPISGHDNLYWYRRVMGKEIKFLLHFVKESKQDESGMPNNRFLAERTGGTYSTLKVQPAELEDSGVYFCASSQGIGGVGETQYFGPGTRLLVL.

The chain couples TRBV5-1 to TRBJ1-6, with D possibly TRBD1 on 5 matching bases. Trimming took 6 bases from V and 1 from J, leaving 11 bases between them. The CDR3 runs 15 residues. Germline CDR1 SGHRS, CDR2 YFSETQ. The CDR3 DNA follows: TGCGCCAGCAAACAAACAGGTTCCTATAATTCACCCCTCCACTTT. Translation gives CASKQTGSYNSPLHF.

In its sample, this clone is medium-sized (0.01 to 0.1%). This rearrangement joins TRBV20-1 to TRBJ2-7, with D tentatively TRBD2 (6 bases). In germline, CDR1 is DFQATT, CDR2 SNEGSKA (reference sequence). Trimming took off 3 bases at V and 2 bases at J, with 17 bases between the two ends. The CDR3 length is 15 residues. CDR3 amino acids: CSASLVRTNTYEQYF. CDR3 DNA sequence: TGCAGTGCTAGTTTAGTCAGGACTAACACCTACGAGCAGTACTTC.

In DNA, the CDR3 is TGTGCCAGCGGAGCTCAGGGGATGAACACTGAAGCTTTCTTT. This encodes CASGAQGMNTEAFF. V is TRBV28 and J is TRBJ1-1; weak D call: TRBD1 (6 bases). This CDR3 region has 14 residues. The germline V and J ends were trimmed by 8 bases and 0 bases, with 13 bases remaining between them. Germline V gene data show CDR1 as MDHEN and CDR2 as SYDVKM.

The V and J genes are TRBV11-3 and TRBJ2-1; the match to TRBD2 covers 13 bases. This CDR3 is built from 14 residues. Trimming cost V 4 bases and J 16 bases; bases outside gene matches: 10. Per the germline V gene, CDR1 is SGHNT and CDR2 is YENEEA. The CDR3 DNA follows: TGTGCCAGCAGCTCAACTAGCGGGAGGGACGTAATCTTCTTC. This sequence encodes CASSSTSGRDVIFF.

The chain is built from TRBV5-5 and TRBJ2-1; a weak D match, TRBD1 (7 bases). Germline V gives CDR1 SGHKS, CDR2 YYEKEE (reference sequence). The CDR3 consists of 16 residues. Trimming left V 4 bases short and J 2 bases short, with 16 bases between. The CDR3 DNA reads as TGTGCCAGCAGCCAGGGGGAGGTCTGGACCTACAATGAGCAGTTCTTC. Amino acid sequence: CASSQGEVWTYNEQFF.

The rearrangement links TRBV28 to TRBJ1-1; a weak D match, TRBD1 (5 bases). This CDR3 has 14 residues. With 3 bases removed from V and 1 base from J, the gap between germline ends came to 9 bases. The V gene's germline CDR1 is MDHEN and CDR2 SYDVKM. CDR3 sequence: CASSFRGGNTEAFF. DNA for the CDR3: TGTGCCAGCAGTTTCCGGGGGGGGAACACTGAAGCTTTCTTT.

This chain joins TRBV7-8 and TRBJ2-5, with D possibly matching TRBD1 (6 bases). This CDR3 contains 14 residues. Looked up from germline, CDR1 is SGHVS and CDR2 is FQNEAQ. Trimming cost V 2 bases and J 6 bases, with 13 bases left between them. The CDR3, as DNA: TGTGCCAGCAGCTTAACGACAGGAGGAAAGACCCAGTACTTC. It translates to CASSLTTGGKTQYF. The entire variable domain, with the rest obtained from reference TRBV7-8 and TRBJ2-5, is as follows: GAGVSQSPRYKVAKRGQDVALRCDPISGHVSLFWYQQALGQGPEFLTYFQNEAQLDKSGLPSDRFFAERPEGSVSTLKIQRTQQEDSAVYLCASSLTTGGKTQYFGPGTRLLVL.

V usage is TRBV28 and J usage is TRBJ2-1; 8 nucleotides match TRBD1. Trimming took 5 bases from V and 7 from J; bases not matched to a gene: 4. CDR1 MDHEN and CDR2 SYDVKM come from the germline V gene. The CDR3 is made up of 13 amino acids. The CDR3 loop is CASSPDRANEQFF. CDR3 nucleotide sequence: TGTGCCAGCAGTCCGGACAGGGCGAATGAGCAGTTCTTC.

This clone has only one observation. The V gene is TRBV30, the J gene TRBJ2-1, with 7 bases identical to TRBD2. The CDR3 contains 13 residues. Germline loops: CDR1 GTSNPN, CDR2 SVGIG (reference sequence). The ends lost 2 bases at V and 8 bases at J; junction bases unmatched: 6. Here the CDR3 reads CAWSSGIRYEQFF. The CDR3 region has the DNA TGTGCCTGGAGTAGCGGGATTAGGTATGAGCAGTTCTTC.

The J gene is TRBJ2-1, the V gene TRBV18; 7 positions agree with TRBD2. V lost 2 bases to trimming and J lost 3 bases; unmatched junction nucleotides: 7. The CDR3 totals 16 residues. Germline CDR1 KGHSH, CDR2 LQKENI. CDR3 coding DNA: TGTGCCAGCTCACCAGGACTGGGGACTATCTACAATGAGCAGTTCTTC. It translates to CASSPGLGTIYNEQFF.

The V call is TRBV29-1, the J call TRBJ2-1, with D maybe TRBD1 (6 bases). The CDR3 runs 15 residues. Deletions cut 2 bases from V and 5 bases from J, with 16 bases between. From germline, CDR1 is SQVTM and CDR2 ANQGSEA. CDR3 bases: TGCAGCGTTGAACTTCCTGGGACATATAACAATGAGCAGTTCTTC. Residues: CSVELPGTYNNEQFF.

The chain employs TRBV29-1 and TRBJ2-1, with 8 bases matching TRBD1. Germline V lookup: CDR1 SQVTM, CDR2 ANQGSEA. The V segment lost 7 bases and the J segment 3 bases; nucleotides outside the gene matches: 8. The CDR3 runs to 14 residues. The CDR3 sequence is CSATDRALYNEQFF. CDR3 sequence (DNA): TGCAGCGCCACGGACAGGGCCCTCTACAATGAGCAGTTCTTC.

The rearrangement uses TRBV27 and TRBJ2-1; 8 bases map to TRBD2. The ends lost 2 bases at V and 3 bases at J; junction bases unmatched: 3. The CDR3 spans 15 residues. Germline V gene data show CDR1 as MNHEY and CDR2 as SMNVEV (reference sequence). The CDR3: CASSLRGRLYNEQFF. The CDR3 DNA follows: TGTGCCAGCAGTTTACGCGGGAGGCTCTACAATGAGCAGTTCTTC.

J is TRBJ2-5 and V is TRBV7-2, with 11 bases aligning to TRBD2. CDR3 size: 15 residues. Per the germline V gene, CDR1 is SGHTA and CDR2 is FQGNSA. J lost 1 base, V lost 5 bases, and 3 bases had no gene match. This CDR3 reads CASSLGLAAQETQYF. CDR3 DNA: TGTGCCAGCAGCCTGGGACTAGCGGCCCAAGAGACCCAGTACTTC.

The J gene is TRBJ2-5, the V gene TRBV20-1, with D maybe TRBD1 (6 bases). Germline V gene lookup returns CDR1 DFQATT and CDR2 SNEGSKA (reference sequence). The CDR3 has 14 residues. Trimming took 3 bases from V and 4 from J, leaving 15 bases between them. The CDR3 is CSASRPQGRETQYF. As DNA, the CDR3 is TGCAGTGCTAGTAGGCCCCAGGGGCGAGAGACCCAGTACTTC.

This clone was counted a single time. The chain links TRBV5-1 to TRBJ2-2, with 7 bases fitting TRBD2. The germline gives CDR1 SGHRS, CDR2 YFSETQ. The ends lost 2 bases at V and 1 base at J; junction bases unmatched: 2. The CDR3 covers 15 residues. The CDR3 spells CASSFSGQNTGELFF. CDR3 sequence (DNA): TGCGCCAGCAGCTTTAGCGGGCAGAACACCGGGGAGCTGTTTTTT.

The chain uses TRBV6-2 or TRBV6-3 and TRBJ2-7; the match to TRBD2 covers 10 bases. The germline V gene has CDR1 MNHEY and CDR2 SVGEGT. The V segment lost 4 bases and the J segment 2 bases; nucleotides outside the gene matches: 11. The CDR3 contains 17 residues. CDR3 amino acids: CASSSHSRTSGPYEQYF. CDR3 bases: TGTGCCAGCAGTTCGCACAGCCGGACTAGCGGACCCTACGAGCAGTACTTC.